Below are 20 T cell receptor beta chains sequenced from a single sample in a study of CD8+ T cells in alopecia areata. Stated treatment: oral pan-JAK inhibitor, 5-10 mg twice daily. The sequencing template was cDNA reverse transcribed from extracted RNA. Using immunoSEQ multiplex PCR, the repertoire was profiled, and TCRdb retains in-frame clones only, with some absent. The sample consists of 150,000 to 200,000 clones, roughly 60% of them appearing once. Sequenced here: CD4+ T cells sorted from blood, sampled at week 24, from a patient treated with tofacitinib. The receptors originated from a human donor with alopecia areata.

The gene calls are TRBV7-2 and TRBJ2-3; D is possibly TRBD1 (6 bases). The CDR3 is made up of 13 amino acids. Germline V CDR1 and CDR2: SGHTA, FQGNSA. Trimming removed 5 bases from V and 2 bases from J, with 8 bases in between. CDR3 loop: CASSQGITDTQYF. CDR3 nucleotides: TGTGCCAGCAGCCAGGGGATCACAGATACGCAGTATTTT.

The J gene is TRBJ1-2, the V gene TRBV29-1; D remains unclear. CDR1 and CDR2 (germline): SQVTM, ANQGSEA. The V gene lost 6 bases and the J gene lost 6 bases, with 17 bases spanning the gap. The CDR3 runs 13 residues. CDR3 protein: CSVAASSGNGYTF. The CDR3 nucleotides are TGCAGCGTAGCCGCGTCGTCCGGGAATGGCTACACCTTC.

The chain recombines TRBV5-4 with TRBJ1-2; TRBD1 aligns across 9 bases. Germline trimming cut 3 bases from V and 1 base from J; bases unmatched to any gene: 4. Germline values: CDR1 SGHNT, CDR2 YYREEE (reference sequence). This CDR3 spans 15 amino acids. The CDR3 is CASSWDRVVNYGYTF. CDR3 nucleotides: TGTGCCAGCAGCTGGGACAGGGTTGTTAACTATGGCTACACCTTC.

V usage is TRBV9 and J usage is TRBJ1-2, with TRBD1 matching 8 bases. The CDR3 covers 15 residues. Losses at the gene ends were 5 bases for V and 7 bases for J; bases not matched to a gene: 13. The germline V gene has CDR1 SGDLS and CDR2 YYNGEE. CDR3 coding DNA: TGTGCCAGCAGTCACGACCCCACAGGGGGACGTGGCTACACCTTC. Its protein product is CASSHDPTGGRGYTF.

The chain is built from TRBV28 and TRBJ2-3, with D tentatively TRBD2 (5 bases). Trimming cost V 10 bases and J 6 bases, with 8 bases left between them. Germline CDR1 reads MDHEN; CDR2 reads SYDVKM. The CDR3 covers 10 residues. The CDR3 DNA follows: TGTGCCACGAGGGTGGATACGCAGTATTTT. Amino acids: CATRVDTQYF.

The chain recombines TRBV18 with TRBJ1-5; 9 bases fit TRBD1. CDR1 KGHSH and CDR2 LQKENI come from the germline V gene. With 5 bases clipped from V and 7 bases from J, the junction kept 6 bases outside the gene matches. This CDR3 has 14 amino acids. The CDR3, as DNA: TGTGCCAGCTCATCGGACAGGGGAGCCCAGCCCCAGCATTTT. This translates into CASSSDRGAQPQHF.

V and J are TRBV5-1 and TRBJ2-3; D not resolved. Trimming shortened V by 0 bases and J by 2 bases, and 13 bases separated the two germline ends. This CDR3 is built from 16 residues. Germline assignment: CDR1 SGHRS and CDR2 YFSETQ. CDR3 residues: CASSLAEVPYTDTQYF. DNA of the CDR3: TGCGCCAGCAGCTTGGCCGAGGTACCGTACACAGATACGCAGTATTTT.

The chain links TRBV4-3 to TRBJ2-5; unclear D gene. V lost 0 bases to trimming and J lost 2 bases, with 4 bases between them. The CDR3 is 13 residues long. CDR1 is LGHNA, CDR2 YSLEER, per germline. The CDR3 coding sequence is TGCGCCAGCAGCCAAGACGGACAAGAGACCCAGTACTTC. This translates into CASSQDGQETQYF.

The chain carries TRBV5-1 and TRBJ2-1, with a tentative D call TRBD1 (6 bases). The CDR3 extends over 14 amino acids. Germline lookup yields CDR1 SGHRS and CDR2 YFSETQ. The V end was cut by 3 bases, the J end by 4 bases, with 11 bases between. The CDR3 protein is CASSSGTLYNEQFF. The DNA for the CDR3 is TGCGCCAGCAGCTCCGGGACACTATACAATGAGCAGTTCTTC.

CDR3: CASSHATENTEAFF. The CDR3, as DNA: TGTGCCAGCAGCCATGCAACAGAGAACACTGAAGCTTTCTTT. This chain joins TRBV4-2 and TRBJ1-1; D is unresolved. Germline loops: CDR1 LGHNA, CDR2 YNFKEQ. The ends were cut back, 3 bases at V and 1 base at J, with 9 bases in the middle. The CDR3 runs to 14 residues.

This clone occurred once. The chain combines TRBV5-1 with TRBJ2-7, with TRBD2 matching over 10 bases. V lost 4 bases to trimming and J lost 1 base; unmatched junction nucleotides: 5. The CDR3 length is 15 residues. Germline loops: CDR1 SGHRS, CDR2 YFSETQ. This CDR3 reads CASSDGTSVSYEQYF. As DNA, the CDR3 is TGCGCCAGCAGCGACGGGACTAGCGTTTCCTACGAGCAGTACTTC. The variable domain in full, completed from reference TRBV5-1 and TRBJ2-7, reads KAGVTQTPRYLIKTRGQQVTLSCSPISGHRSVSWYQQTPGQGLQFLFEYFSETQRNKGNFPGRFSGRQFSNSRSEMNVSTLELGDSALYLCASSDGTSVSYEQYFGPGTRLTVT.

This clone was counted a few times. J is TRBJ2-2 and V is TRBV10-3; TRBD1 aligns across 9 bases. The CDR3 loop spans 13 amino acids. J was trimmed by 5 bases and V by 6 bases; bases with no gene match: 1. Germline V CDR1 and CDR2: ENHRY, SYGVKD. The DNA of the CDR3 is TGTGCCATCAGAGGGACAGGGACCGGGGAGCTGTTTTTT. Its translation: CAIRGTGTGELFF.

This clone has only a few counts. The rearrangement joins TRBV5-1 to TRBJ2-3, with 10 nucleotides matching TRBD1. The germline gives CDR1 SGHRS, CDR2 YFSETQ. This CDR3 is built from 16 residues. The trim removed 7 bases at V and 1 base at J, leaving 9 bases unmatched. CDR3: CASCQTGTGGTDTQYF. CDR3 coding DNA: TGCGCCAGCTGCCAGACCGGGACAGGGGGCACAGATACGCAGTATTTT.

This chain links TRBV30 with TRBJ1-5; possible D gene TRBD1, 6 bases. Per the germline V gene, CDR1 is GTSNPN and CDR2 is SVGIG (reference sequence). Trimming took 3 bases from V and 7 from J, leaving 13 bases between them. CDR3 length: 13 residues. The CDR3 protein is CAWSPRQEQPQHF. The CDR3 DNA reads as TGTGCCTGGAGCCCTCGACAGGAACAGCCCCAGCATTTT.

V usage is TRBV2 and J usage is TRBJ2-5, with TRBD1 identical over 9 bases. Germline V gene data show CDR1 as SNHLY and CDR2 as FYNNEI. The CDR3 covers 14 residues. V shed 6 bases, J shed 5 bases, and the junction held 7 bases outside the gene matches. CDR3 in amino acids: CASRGTGRGETQYF. The CDR3 nucleotides read TGTGCCAGCAGGGGGACAGGGAGAGGGGAGACCCAGTACTTC.

Concerning this clone itself: Germline and junction disagree at one end, which may indicate a read error. This rearrangement joins TRBV15 to TRBJ1-4; possible D gene TRBD1, 5 bases. Germline V gene sequence: CDR1 LNHNV, CDR2 YYDKDF (reference sequence). CDR3 length equals 14 residues. Here the CDR3 DNA reads TGTGCCACCGGCAGGGACGAAGGCGATGAAAAACTGTTTTTT. It encodes CATGRDEGDEKLFF.

Points on this clone: Other DNA sequences in this sample translate to the same CDR3. The chain recombines TRBV18 with TRBJ1-1, with 11 nucleotides matching TRBD1. There are 14 residues in the CDR3. CDR1 is KGHSH, CDR2 LQKENI, per germline. V was pared by 6 bases and J by 4 bases, with 4 bases of the junction left unmatched. The CDR3 loop reads CASSPDRGLTEAFF. The CDR3 coding sequence is TGTGCCAGCTCTCCGGACAGGGGGCTCACTGAAGCTTTCTTT.

The V gene is TRBV5-1, the J gene TRBJ1-1; no clear D gene. The germline V and J ends were trimmed by 5 bases and 1 base, with 6 bases remaining between them. This CDR3 is 12 amino acids long. The germline V gene has CDR1 SGHRS and CDR2 YFSETQ. CDR3 protein: CASRVENTEAFF. CDR3 nucleotides: TGCGCCAGCAGGGTCGAGAACACTGAAGCTTTCTTT. Looking up the rest from reference TRBV5-1 and TRBJ1-1 gives the full variable domain: KAGVTQTPRYLIKTRGQQVTLSCSPISGHRSVSWYQQTPGQGLQFLFEYFSETQRNKGNFPGRFSGRQFSNSRSEMNVSTLELGDSALYLCASRVENTEAFFGQGTRLTVV.

This chain links TRBV29-1 with TRBJ2-5; 11 nucleotides line up with TRBD2. The CDR3 has 14 residues. The V segment lost 5 bases and the J segment 1 base; nucleotides outside the gene matches: 3. Germline V lookup: CDR1 SQVTM, CDR2 ANQGSEA. The CDR3 DNA reads as TGCAGCGTTCCGGGACTAGCGGTCCAAGAGACCCAGTACTTC. As protein: CSVPGLAVQETQYF. Full variable domain (rest looked up from reference TRBV29-1 and TRBJ2-5): SAVISQKPSRDICQRGTSLTIQCQVDSQVTMMFWYRQQPGQSLTLIATANQGSEATYESGFVIDKFPISRPNLTFSTLTVSNMSPEDSSIYLCSVPGLAVQETQYFGPGTRLLVL.

There are a few counts of this clone. The chain has TRBV2 and TRBJ1-1; D unresolved. The germline gives CDR1 SNHLY, CDR2 FYNNEI. Trimming removed 7 bases at V and 0 bases at J, with 9 bases between. This CDR3 spans 13 amino acids. The CDR3 DNA follows: TGTGCCAGCAAGCCGTTACTGAACACTGAAGCTTTCTTT. It is translated as CASKPLLNTEAFF.